Shown below are 15 T cell receptor beta chains from a single sample sequenced in a study of T cell repertoires in cytomegalovirus infection (dated by TCRdb to 2018 to 2020). The instrument was an Illumina HiSeq 1500. TCRdb trimmed the raw reads at Q25, called clones with MiXCR and kept productive beta chains. Duplicate CDR3 protein sequences are folded into a single record with the most common DNA and genes. In this sample the table shows 250,000 or so distinct CDR3 sequences, over 15% of which occur a single time. Roughly half of the sample goes to the ten largest clones. Input material: CD8+ T cells from PBMCs. These receptors were taken from a human donor in good health (CMV status not recorded). Some clones in this sample may be carry-over from other donors' samples.

This clonotype has a count of ten or more. V gene TRBV6-2 or TRBV6-3 combines with J gene TRBJ2-1; weak D call: TRBD2 (6 bases). The germline V gene has CDR1 MNHEY and CDR2 SVGEGT. The germline V and J ends were trimmed by 6 bases and 2 bases, with 17 bases remaining between them. The CDR3 contains 16 residues. CDR3 DNA: TGTGCCAGCAGGGAGCGACTAGTCCCCCCCTACAATGAGCAGTTCTTC. Translation gives CASRERLVPPYNEQFF.

The chain combines TRBV28 with TRBJ1-1, with D possibly TRBD1 on 6 matching bases. Germline CDR1 is MDHEN and CDR2 is SYDVKM. Trimming pared 6 bases from V and 3 bases from J, leaving 17 bases between. This CDR3 contains 15 residues. CDR3 bases: TGTGCCAGCAGGCGGGACAAACTCGGGGACACTGAAGCTTTCTTT. Protein product: CASRRDKLGDTEAFF.

This clonotype was seen at least ten times. J is TRBJ2-1 and V is TRBV27, with 12 nucleotides matching TRBD2. V lost 5 bases to trimming and J lost 2 bases; unmatched junction nucleotides: 10. The germline gives CDR1 MNHEY, CDR2 SMNVEV (reference sequence). There are 18 residues in the CDR3. The CDR3 bases are TGTGCCAGCAGTATACTAGCGGGGGGCCTCTCCGCCTACAATGAGCAGTTCTTC. Its translation: CASSILAGGLSAYNEQFF.

The table lists this clonotype with many counts. J is TRBJ2-1 and V is TRBV28; unclear D gene. The CDR3 contains 15 residues. V lost 6 bases and J 6 bases, leaving 18 bases between the germline ends. Germline V lookup: CDR1 MDHEN, CDR2 SYDVKM. The CDR3 loop reads CASRDRRRSGNEQFF. The DNA of the CDR3 is TGTGCCAGCAGGGACCGACGAAGATCGGGCAATGAGCAGTTCTTC.

This clonotype was picked up a small number of times. The V and J genes are TRBV4-3 and TRBJ1-1; perhaps TRBD1 as D (6 bases). The V gene lost 0 bases and the J gene lost 1 base, with 15 bases spanning the gap. The CDR3 runs 17 residues. Germline CDR1 and CDR2: LGHNA and YSLEER. CDR3 in DNA: TGCGCCAGCAGCCAAGAGTGGACAGTGGACGAGAACACTGAAGCTTTCTTT. Residues: CASSQEWTVDENTEAFF.

With respect to this clonotype: A read error is possible here, since a much larger clone lies one base away. CDR3 sequence reads: CASSPQGPLETLYF. The CDR3 region has the DNA TGTGCCAGCAGCCCACAGGGTCCCCTGGAGACCCTGTACTTC. The chain links TRBV7-2 to TRBJ2-5; weak D call: TRBD1 (6 bases). Germline CDR1 SGHTA, CDR2 FQGNSA. The CDR3 has 14 amino acids.

The sample holds a few counts of this clonotype. This sequence joins TRBV5-4 and TRBJ2-1, with TRBD1 identical over 7 bases. The CDR3 sequence is 15 residues long. Germline V CDR1 and CDR2: SGHNT, YYREEE (reference sequence). V dropped 2 bases and J dropped 4; count of bases not matched to a gene: 6. The CDR3 region is CASSLRGQTYNEQFF. For the CDR3, the DNA is TGTGCCAGCAGCTTAAGGGGACAGACGTACAATGAGCAGTTCTTC.

Notes on this clonotype: A read error is possible here, since a much larger clone lies one base away. The chain links TRBV7-9 to TRBJ1-1; D might be TRBD1 (6 bases). Germline V CDR1 and CDR2: SEHNR, FQNEAQ (reference sequence). This CDR3 is built from 15 residues. Between the trimmed V and J ends, which lost 4 bases and 5 bases, there was a span of 17 bases. In DNA, the CDR3 is TGTGCCAGCAGCTACTTGACCGGGACAAGGACTGAAGCTTTCTTT. Its translation is CASSYLTGTRTEAFF.

The chain couples TRBV12-3 or TRBV12-4 to TRBJ2-2, with D perhaps matching TRBD1 (5 bases). The CDR3 is made up of 17 amino acids. V lost 3 bases, J lost 2 bases, and 16 bases lay in between. The CDR3 bases are TGTGCCAGCAGTTTTCCCAACAGACAGCCAAACACCGGGGAGCTGTTTTTT. Encoded protein: CASSFPNRQPNTGELFF.

The rearrangement joins TRBV5-6 to TRBJ1-3, with D uncertain. The germline CDR1 and CDR2 sequences are SGHDT and YYEEEE. The CDR3 has 19 residues. V lost 3 bases, J lost 3 bases, and 25 bases lay in between. The CDR3 nucleotides read TGTGCCAGCAGCTATGGATCGGCAGGCCCTTCACTCTATGGAAACACCATATATTTT. Amino acids: CASSYGSAGPSLYGNTIYF.

This clonotype was seen once. This rearrangement joins TRBV5-6 to TRBJ2-7, with D perhaps matching TRBD2 (5 bases). The CDR3 consists of 15 residues. The V end was cut by 1 base, the J end by 2 bases, with 13 bases between. Germline V gene lookup returns CDR1 SGHDT and CDR2 YYEEEE. The CDR3 sequence is CASSLRLRVPYEQYF. CDR3 in DNA: TGTGCCAGCAGCTTGAGGTTGAGGGTACCCTACGAGCAGTACTTC.

This clonotype was detected ten times or more. The chain couples TRBV7-8 to TRBJ1-2, with D unclear. Germline-derived CDR1 and CDR2 are SGHVS and FQNEAQ. CDR3 length: 14 amino acids. V was clipped by 3 bases and J by 4 bases, with 12 bases between them. As DNA, the CDR3 is TGTGCCAGCAGCTTCCCGAAGCGGGTCTATGGCTACACCTTC. It is translated as CASSFPKRVYGYTF.

V is TRBV2 and J is TRBJ2-5; TRBD2 might be the D (7 bases). The V end lost 6 bases, the J end lost 2 bases, and 25 bases lay between the germline ends. Looked up from germline, CDR1 is SNHLY and CDR2 is FYNNEI. The CDR3 consists of 18 residues. Here the CDR3 DNA reads TGTGCCAGCAGCGAGACATTGGGGGGGCATCAAGCTCAAGAGACCCAGTACTTC. It codes for CASSETLGGHQAQETQYF. The variable domain in full, with the rest retrieved from reference TRBV2 and TRBJ2-5, is EPEVTQTPSHQVTQMGQEVILRCVPISNHLYFYWYRQILGQKVEFLVSFYNNEISEKSEIFDDQFSVERPDGSNFTLKIRSTKLEDSAMYFCASSETLGGHQAQETQYFGPGTRLLVL.

This chain uses TRBV20-1 with TRBJ1-5; a possible D gene is TRBD1 (6 bases). The length of the CDR3 is 16 residues. Germline V gives CDR1 DFQATT, CDR2 SNEGSKA (reference sequence). The V gene lost 5 bases and the J gene lost 2 bases, with 19 bases spanning the gap. The chain's CDR3 is CSASPPGVSGNQPQHF. In nucleotides, the CDR3 is TGCAGTGCTTCCCCACCAGGGGTTTCGGGCAATCAGCCCCAGCATTTT.

This clonotype was seen a few times. V and J are TRBV12-5 and TRBJ1-1; the D gene is possibly TRBD1 (6 bases). The germline V gene has CDR1 LGHNT and CDR2 FRNRAP. Trimming cost V 3 bases and J 3 bases, with 14 bases left between them. CDR3 length equals 15 residues. CDR3 nucleotides: TGTGCTAGTGGTTTTACGGGGGGCCTGGACACTGAAGCTTTCTTT. Translated, it gives CASGFTGGLDTEAFF.